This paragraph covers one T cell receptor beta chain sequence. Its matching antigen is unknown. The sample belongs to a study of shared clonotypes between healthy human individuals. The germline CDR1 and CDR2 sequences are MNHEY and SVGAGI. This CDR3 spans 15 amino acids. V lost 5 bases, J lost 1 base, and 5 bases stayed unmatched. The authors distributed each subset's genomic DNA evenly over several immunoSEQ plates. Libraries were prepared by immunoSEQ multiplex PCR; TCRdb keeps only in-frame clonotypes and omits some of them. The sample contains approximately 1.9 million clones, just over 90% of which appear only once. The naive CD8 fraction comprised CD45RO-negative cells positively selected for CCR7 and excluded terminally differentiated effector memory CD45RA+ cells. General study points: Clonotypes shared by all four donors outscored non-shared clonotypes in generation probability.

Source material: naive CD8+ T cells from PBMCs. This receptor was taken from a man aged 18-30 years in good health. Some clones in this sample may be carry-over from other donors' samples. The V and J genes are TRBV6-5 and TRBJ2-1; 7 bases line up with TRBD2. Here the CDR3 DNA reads TGTGCCAGCAGTCTAGCGGTAAGGTCCTACAATGAGCAGTTCTTC. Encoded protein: CASSLAVRSYNEQFF.